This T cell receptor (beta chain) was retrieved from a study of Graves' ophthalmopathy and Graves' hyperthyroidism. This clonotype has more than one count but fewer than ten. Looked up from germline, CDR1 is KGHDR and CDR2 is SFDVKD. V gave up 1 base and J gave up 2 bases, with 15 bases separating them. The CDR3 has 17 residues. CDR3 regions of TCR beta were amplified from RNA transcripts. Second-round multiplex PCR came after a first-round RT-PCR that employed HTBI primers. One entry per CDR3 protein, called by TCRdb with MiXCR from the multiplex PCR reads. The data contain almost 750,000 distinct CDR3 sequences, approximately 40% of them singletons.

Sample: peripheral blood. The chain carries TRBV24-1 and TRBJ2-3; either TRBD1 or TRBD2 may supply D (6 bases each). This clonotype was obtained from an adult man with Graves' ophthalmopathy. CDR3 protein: CATSDLGGKTNTDTQYF. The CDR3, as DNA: TGTGCCACCAGTGATTTAGGGGGGAAAACGAACACAGATACGCAGTATTTT.